The 3 T cell receptor beta chains reported below all come from one sample, sequenced in a study of cytomegalovirus exposure and HLA in healthy donors. The PCR had 60 Vbeta and 13 Jbeta primers. Clones were sequenced by immunoSEQ multiplex PCR, and TCRdb holds only the in-frame ones, with some missing. This sample yields around 200,000 clones, of which almost 85% are seen a single time; 0.5% to 0.7% belongs to the top ten. The sequenced sample consisted of PBMCs. These receptors were taken from a woman aged 40-49 years in good health and CMV-seronegative.

This chain uses TRBV7-8 with TRBJ1-1, with TRBD1 as a possible D gene (5 bases). The CDR3 is 14 amino acids. Trimming took off 4 bases at V and 8 bases at J, with 17 bases between the two ends. Germline CDR1 SGHVS, CDR2 FQNEAQ. The CDR3 loop reads CASSSSRGSGEAFF. DNA for the CDR3: TGTGCCAGCAGCTCCTCTCGGGGGAGCGGCGAAGCTTTCTTT.

J is TRBJ1-4 and V is TRBV18; TRBD1 matches at 12 bases. V shed 6 bases and J 0 bases; nucleotides not matched to a gene: 11. This CDR3 is built from 19 residues. CDR1 is KGHSH, CDR2 LQKENI, per germline. The CDR3 DNA is TGTGCCAGCTCCCCTAACGCCGGGACAGGGGGCTCAACTAATGAAAAACTGTTTTTT. It codes for CASSPNAGTGGSTNEKLFF. Looking up the rest from reference TRBV18 and TRBJ1-4 gives the full variable domain: NAGVMQNPRHLVRRRGQEARLRCSPMKGHSHVYWYRQLPEEGLKFMVYLQKENIIDESGMPKERFSAEFPKEGPSILRIQQVVRGDSAAYFCASSPNAGTGGSTNEKLFFGSGTQLSVL.

CDR3 in DNA: TGTCAGGTGGGGGGGCCGACGAACACTGAAGCTTTCTTT. Translation: CQVGGPTNTEAFF. The chain has TRBV6-1 and TRBJ1-1; D is possibly TRBD1 (6 bases). The CDR3 spans 13 residues. The germline CDR1 and CDR2 sequences are MNHNS and SASEGT.